A selection of T cell receptor beta chains follows, all from one sample in a study of patients and donors after allogeneic stem cell transplantation. TCRdb re-called the RT-PCR reads with MiXCR, one entry per CDR3 protein. The table shows hundreds of thousands of distinct CDR3 sequences, with 15% to 20% occurring only once. The sequencing sample was made of blood, either unsorted or a sorted T cell fraction (not recorded which). The receptors derive from a human donor who was either an allogeneic HSCT recipient or a stem cell or donor lymphocyte infusion donor (not recorded which). It is not recorded whose cells these are; they may come from a transplant donor. Each CDR3 is given without its conserved first and last residue.

TRBV5-1 | ASSLAGTTMNTEAF
TRBV9 | ASSVGSSYNSPLH
TRBV11-2 | ASRIPHSYEQY
TRBV12-3/TRBV12-4 | ASSLTSPGGYT
TRBV6-1 | ASARDRRRHLRELF
TRBV5-1 | ASSLRAGQNQETQY
TRBV7-9 | ASSRSEEKLF
TRBV7-2 | ASSLVSGTGGPDTQY
TRBV4-3 | ASSRGGFDTDTQY
TRBV10-3 | AILQVDEQY
TRBV4-2 | ASSQPGGSSSYNSPLH
TRBV6-1 | ASSRYRSGGRRGTGELF
TRBV5-1 | ASSLIPTGPLFSGANVLT
TRBV9 | ASSVGGADYGYT
TRBV4-2 | ASSPRGQGGYEQY
TRBV12-3/TRBV12-4 | ASSPLTSGEAF
TRBV2 | ASSDGGPVSWITDTQY
TRBV18 | ASSPSGRAANTEAF
TRBV12-3/TRBV12-4 | ATRMTNQETQY
TRBV5-1 | ASSPGGSNQPQH
TRBV13 | ASSLLSRQGGTDTQY
TRBV29-1 | SVEGTDGTSGGEVGELF
TRBV5-1 | ASSLIPGGEFAYEQY
TRBV24-1 | ATSDLRNSGGPDTQY
TRBV5-1 | ASSNSSKSEQF
TRBV3-1 | ASSQVEGSSEAF
TRBV4-2 | ASSPSEGNEKLF
TRBV12-3/TRBV12-4 | ASRPYHNEQF
TRBV12-3/TRBV12-4 | ASSSSLAGPHNEQF
TRBV7-2 | ASSRRDGVNSGNTIY
TRBV30 | TCLLAGELETQY
TRBV28 | ASSLLGEGPQH
TRBV11-3 | ASSAGTVSWYGYT
TRBV5-1 | ASSFGQNTEAF